This T cell receptor (beta chain) was recorded in a study of OX40 agonist ivuxolimab in advanced cancers. Study overall: Patients received ivuxolimab, an agonistic anti-OX40 (CD134) antibody. Ivuxolimab was delivered to patients intravenously every 2 weeks at doses spanning 0.01 to 10 mg/kg. Study outcomes and limitations: On average, a greater number of expanded clones characterised CD8+ T cells relative to CD4+. Antigen specificity remained undetermined for the expanded peripheral T cells.

Turning to this clone: No antigen is known for it.

Germline-derived CDR1 and CDR2 are SGHTA and FQGNSA. Germline trimming cut 1 base from V and 0 bases from J; bases unmatched to any gene: 0. The CDR3 has 16 amino acids. The assay was immunoSEQ multiplex PCR, and TCRdb's table has in-frame clones only and misses some. This sample has about 37,000 clones; about 90% occur once, and the top ten carry 15% to 20%. Sequences were derived from CD4+ or CD8+ T cells sorted from blood, sampled in a trial of the OX40 agonist ivuxolimab. This TCR came from an adult with an advanced solid tumor such as melanoma, head and neck, liver or kidney cancer. V and J are TRBV7-2 and TRBJ2-3; the match to TRBD2 covers 11 bases. CDR3 in amino acids: CASSLGLAGSTDTQYF. The CDR3 nucleotides read TGTGCCAGCAGCTTAGGACTAGCGGGGAGCACAGATACGCAGTATTTT.